The entry below gives a single T cell receptor (beta chain) sequence along with its context. The data were obtained in a study of control samples from healthy donors and cancer patients. Some clones are missing from TCRdb's copy, which holds only in-frame ones; the method was immunoSEQ multiplex PCR. The repertoire has over 65,000 clones, about 89% of them found once; the top ten carry roughly 9.7%. Trimming removed 2 bases from V and 7 bases from J, with 6 bases in between. Germline V gives CDR1 SGHAT, CDR2 FQDESV (reference sequence). The CDR3 is 13 residues long. The sequenced sample was PBMCs. This chain uses TRBV11-1 with TRBJ1-6; D remains unclear. The receptor was derived from a woman aged 50 to 65 with colorectal cancer. CDR3 coding DNA: TGTGCCAGCAGCTTATACGCGAATTCACCCCTCCACTTT. This encodes CASSLYANSPLHF.